Listed below are T cell receptor beta chains from one sample, sequenced in a study of cytomegalovirus exposure and HLA in healthy donors. Generated by immunoSEQ multiplex PCR, the TCRdb table keeps only in-frame clones and is missing some. Of about 140,000 clones listed, almost 85% are singletons. Source material: PBMCs. The source is a woman aged 25-40 years in good health and CMV-seronegative. Both conserved end residues are part of each CDR3. A D gene is named only where the DNA matches it firmly. Part of the rows lack a size; the others show once, few, many or a class for expanded clones.

clone_size,d_call,j_call,v_call,cdr3_nt,cdr3_aa
-,-,TRBJ1-6,TRBV9,TGTGCCAGCAGCGGGGGGACTCTTAATTCACCCCTCCACTTT,CASSGGTLNSPLHF
-,TRBD2,TRBJ2-7,TRBV7-8,TGTGCCAGCAGCCCTGGACTAGCGGGGGAGTACTACGAGCAGTACTTC,CASSPGLAGEYYEQYF
-,TRBD1,TRBJ1-4,TRBV4-3,TGCGCCAGCAGCCAACGGACAGGGAATGAAAAACTGTTTTTT,CASSQRTGNEKLFF
-,-,TRBJ1-5,TRBV27,TGTGCCAGCAGTCCCTACCCGGGGGTCGAAGGCAATCAGCCCCAGCATTTT,CASSPYPGVEGNQPQHF
-,-,TRBJ2-4,TRBV2,TGTGCCAGCAGTGAGCGGTTGCTAGCCAAAAACATTCAGTACTTC,CASSERLLAKNIQYF
-,-,TRBJ1-1,TRBV5-1,TGCGCCAGCAGCTTGGGGGCGCTGAACACTGAAGCTTTCTTT,CASSLGALNTEAFF
-,-,TRBJ2-4,TRBV7-6,TGTGCCAGCAGCTTAGCGCCCAGGGGAGCCAAAAACATTCAGTACTTC,CASSLAPRGAKNIQYF
-,-,TRBJ1-4,TRBV5-1,TGCGCCAGCAGCCCCGAAGGGGTAATTGGTGAAAAACTGTTTTTT,CASSPEGVIGEKLFF
-,TRBD1,TRBJ1-2,TRBV6-1,TGTGCCAGCAGAACAGGGGGAGGTGGTGGCTACACCTTC,CASRTGGGGGYTF
-,TRBD1,TRBJ1-1,TRBV19,TGTGCCAGTAGTTCGTGGCAGGGGGCGCGAGGGACTGAAGCTTTCTTT,CASSSWQGARGTEAFF
few,-,TRBJ1-5,TRBV11-2,TGTGCCAGCAGCTTAGAATATGGGGGGGAGTGGCCCCAGCATTTT,CASSLEYGGEWPQHF
-,TRBD1,TRBJ2-7,TRBV7-9,TGTGCCAGCAGCTTCACAGGGGGGTCAAGCGAGCAGTACTTC,CASSFTGGSSEQYF
-,-,TRBJ2-6,TRBV28,TGTGCCAGCAGTTCGTCTGGGGCCAACGTCCTGACTTTC,CASSSSGANVLTF
-,-,TRBJ2-2,TRBV19,TGTGCCAGTAGTGTGGGGCCGGCTCGACCGAACACCGGGGAGCTGTTTTTT,CASSVGPARPNTGELFF
-,TRBD1,TRBJ1-5,TRBV5-1,TGCGCCAGCAGCGAGGGACAGGGCGGTCAGCCCCAGCATTTT,CASSEGQGGQPQHF
-,TRBD1,TRBJ1-2,TRBV2,TGTGCCAGCAGTGCTGACAGGGGTAACTATGGCTACACCTTC,CASSADRGNYGYTF
-,-,TRBJ2-5,TRBV5-1,TGCGCCAGCAGCCAGACTGAAGAGACCCAGTACTTC,CASSQTEETQYF
-,TRBD1,TRBJ2-5,TRBV29-1,TGCAGCGACCGCCCGACAGGGGAGGAGACCCAGTACTTC,CSDRPTGEETQYF
-,-,TRBJ1-5,TRBV7-8,TGTGCCAGCAGCTTAGATCTGCAGCCCCAGCATTTT,CASSLDLQPQHF
few,TRBD2,TRBJ2-7,TRBV7-9,TGTGCCAGCAGCGTAAGTCTAGCGGGGTCTTACGAGCAGTACTTC,CASSVSLAGSYEQYF
-,-,TRBJ1-4,TRBV4-2,TGTGCCAGCAGCGGGCAGGCCTCGACTAATGAAAAACTGTTTTTT,CASSGQASTNEKLFF
-,-,TRBJ2-1,TRBV27,TGTGCCAGCGGCCCCCAGGGGCTAGTTGAGCAGTTCTTC,CASGPQGLVEQFF
few,TRBD1,TRBJ2-7,TRBV7-9,TGTGCCAGCACCAGGGGACAGGGTACGAGCGAGCAGTACTTC,CASTRGQGTSEQYF
-,-,TRBJ2-1,TRBV6-6,TGTGCCAGCAGTTACTCGTCAGGGTTTGGCTATGAGCAGTTCTTC,CASSYSSGFGYEQFF
-,TRBD2,TRBJ2-3,TRBV4-2,TGTGCCAGCAGCCAGATAACTAGCGGGGGATGGGATACGCAGTATTTT,CASSQITSGGWDTQYF
-,-,TRBJ1-6,TRBV7-2,TGTGCCAGCAGCTCCCGTGGGGGGAATGATTCACCCCTCCACTTT,CASSSRGGNDSPLHF
-,-,TRBJ2-7,TRBV5-1,TGCGCCAGCAGCTTGCGGCAGGGTGGCGAGCAGTACTTC,CASSLRQGGEQYF
-,TRBD2,TRBJ2-3,TRBV4-3,TGCGCCAGCAGCCCGGGGACTAGCGGGGGGGCCTGGGGTTTAACAGATACGCAGTATTTT,CASSPGTSGGAWGLTDTQYF
-,TRBD2,TRBJ2-3,TRBV9,TGTGCCAGCAGCTCGAAGACTAGCGGGGGGGCTATAGATACGCAGTATTTT,CASSSKTSGGAIDTQYF
once,-,TRBJ1-1,TRBV2,TGTGCCAGCAGGGCAGGGTGGAACACTGAAGCTTTCTTT,CASRAGWNTEAFF
few,TRBD1,TRBJ2-5,TRBV5-1,TGCGCCAGCACCAAAAGGGACAGGGGTGGAGAGACCCAGTACTTC,CASTKRDRGGETQYF
-,TRBD1,TRBJ2-7,TRBV28,TGTGCCAGCACCCCTAAGGACAGGGGGCCCCCTTTATGGTACGAGCAGTACTTC,CASTPKDRGPPLWYEQYF
-,TRBD1,TRBJ2-3,TRBV29-1,TGCAGCGTTAATCCGGGACAGCTTTTCTCAGATACGCAGTATTTT,CSVNPGQLFSDTQYF
-,-,TRBJ1-1,TRBV30,TGTGCCTGGAGCGGTTTGCGGTTCTCTGAAGCTTTCTTT,CAWSGLRFSEAFF
-,TRBD1,TRBJ1-4,TRBV5-3,TGTGCCAGAATCGGTGTCGGACAGGGGGGTGAAAAACTGTTTTTT,CARIGVGQGGEKLFF
once,TRBD2,TRBJ2-3,TRBV6-1,TGTGCCCTCAGACTAGCGGGGCCAGATACGCAGTATTTT,CALRLAGPDTQYF
few,-,TRBJ1-6,TRBV7-8,TGTGCCAGCAGCTTAGCGCTACGGGGGAGCGATAATTCACCCCTCCACTTT,CASSLALRGSDNSPLHF
-,-,TRBJ1-2,TRBV7-8,TGTGCCAGCAGCTTAAACTGGCGGGATGGCTACACCTTC,CASSLNWRDGYTF
once,TRBD1,TRBJ1-2,TRBV4-2,TGTGCCAGCAGCCGGGACAGGGGGAACTATGGCTACACCTTC,CASSRDRGNYGYTF
-,-,TRBJ1-2,TRBV5-1,TGCGCCAGCAGCTTGGCCTCGGGTCTCCAGGGCCGGGGCTACACCTTC,CASSLASGLQGRGYTF
-,-,TRBJ2-1,TRBV7-8,TGTGCCAGCAGCTCGCGAGGGGGGGCCGCTGAGCAGTTCTTC,CASSSRGGAAEQFF
-,TRBD1,TRBJ2-7,TRBV4-3,TGCGCCAGCAGCCAAGACACCGGGACAGGAACCTACGAGCAGTACTTC,CASSQDTGTGTYEQYF
-,TRBD2,TRBJ2-5,TRBV5-1,TGCGCCAGCAGCCTATGGGAGGGGGAGACCCAGTACTTC,CASSLWEGETQYF
medium-sized,-,TRBJ1-5,TRBV27,TGTGCCAGCAGTTTATCGGGCACAGGGAATCAGCCCCAGCATTTT,CASSLSGTGNQPQHF
-,TRBD1,TRBJ2-7,TRBV5-4,TGTGCCAGCAGATCCGGGACAGGGGTTTGGGAGCAGTACTTC,CASRSGTGVWEQYF
once,-,TRBJ1-2,TRBV4-1,TGCGCCAGCAGCCTGGGGCTACGGTGGGGCTACACCTTC,CASSLGLRWGYTF
-,-,TRBJ2-3,TRBV28,TGTGCCAGCTCCCGACCGGGGTTACTCACAGATACGCAGTATTTT,CASSRPGLLTDTQYF
few,-,TRBJ1-1,TRBV7-9,TGTGCCAGCAGCTTAAACAGAATGAACACTGAAGCTTTCTTT,CASSLNRMNTEAFF
-,-,TRBJ1-1,TRBV7-6,TGTGCCAGCAGCTTAGGGGGGGTAGCTTTCTTT,CASSLGGVAFF
many,-,TRBJ1-1,TRBV2,TGTGCCAGCAGTGCACACAGGGTAAACACTGAAGCTTTCTTT,CASSAHRVNTEAFF
-,-,TRBJ1-5,TRBV15,TGTGCCACCAGCAGAGACGATCAGCCCCAGCATTTT,CATSRDDQPQHF
-,-,TRBJ2-5,TRBV5-1,TGCGCCAGCAGCTTCTTTGGAGGGGAGACCCAGTACTTC,CASSFFGGETQYF
-,TRBD1,TRBJ1-4,TRBV7-6,TGTGCCAGCAGCAGAGAACAGGGGATGAGGGAAAAACTGTTTTTT,CASSREQGMREKLFF
-,-,TRBJ1-2,TRBV20-1,TGCAGTGCTAGAGATCAGTATGGCTACACCTTC,CSARDQYGYTF
once,TRBD1,TRBJ1-4,TRBV6-5,TGTGCCAGCAGTCCCGGACAGGGACGGGGTGAAAAACTGTTTTTT,CASSPGQGRGEKLFF
-,-,TRBJ1-1,TRBV10-1,TGCGCCAGCAGTGGTCCGCGACAGGTTAGTTGGGCTTTCTTT,CASSGPRQVSWAFF
-,-,TRBJ2-7,TRBV18,TGTGCCAGCTCACCCGGACAGCTCCCCTACGAGCAGTACTTC,CASSPGQLPYEQYF